This T cell receptor beta chain was sequenced during a study of T cell repertoires in cytomegalovirus infection. Study-level points and caveats: What dominated the ex vivo response were HLA-C-restricted CMV-specific TCR beta clonotypes.

TCRdb ran MiXCR on the reads and lists one entry per CDR3 protein. Of roughly 280,000 distinct CDR3 sequences in the sample, less than 25% are singletons; the top ten hold roughly a fifth. This clonotype appeared many times. Antigen unknown. V was shortened by 5 bases and J by 2 bases, with 16 bases between the two germline ends. CDR1 and CDR2 from the germline V gene are SGHTA and FQGNSA. The CDR3 runs 15 residues. The sequence derives from a human donor in good health (CMV status not recorded). Some clones in this sample may be carry-over from other donors' samples. The chain is built from TRBV7-2 and TRBJ2-7, with D tentatively TRBD2 (6 bases). The sequencing used cultured PBMCs, collected from culture after CMV antigen stimulation. The CDR3 coding sequence is TGTGCCAGCAGCGAGCGGGCCCACGTCGCCTACGAGCAGTACTTC. This codes for CASSERAHVAYEQYF.